Listed below are T cell receptor beta chains from one sample, sequenced in a study of CD8 T cells in ankylosing spondylitis. TCRdb passed the 5' RACE reads through MiXCR, listing each CDR3 protein once. The table records roughly 490,000 distinct CDR3 sequences, 5.3% of them present only once. Specimen: blood, either unsorted or a sorted T cell fraction (not recorded which). All receptors come from a male donor with ankylosing spondylitis. CDR3s include the opening cysteine and the closing phenylalanine or tryptophan. Fields, in order: D gene, J gene, clone size, V gene, CDR3 protein, CDR3 DNA. D genes are given only for firm matches. Some rows have no size entry. The others give once, few or many, or a class for an expanded clone.

TRBD2 TRBJ2-5 many TRBV20-1 CSASSGGWGETQYF TGCAGTGCTAGCTCGGGGGGGTGGGGAGAGACCCAGTACTTC
TRBD2 TRBJ2-1 - TRBV5-1 CASGLTSGGNLEQFF TGCGCCAGCGGTTTGACTAGCGGGGGGAATCTTGAGCAGTTCTTC
- TRBJ1-2 many TRBV5-1 CASSLEAGAYGYTF TGCGCCAGCAGCTTGGAGGCAGGGGCCTATGGCTACACCTTC
TRBD2 TRBJ2-5 - TRBV11-1 CASSPRTSGKRETQYF TGTGCCAGCAGCCCCCGGACTAGCGGGAAGCGAGAGACCCAGTACTTC
TRBD2 TRBJ2-5 few TRBV29-1 CIPSPTGTSVQETQYF TGCATCCCATCCCCCACCGGGACTAGCGTCCAAGAGACCCAGTACTTC
TRBD1 TRBJ1-4 many TRBV6-1 CASRAGGFGVKLFF TGTGCCAGCAGAGCAGGGGGGTTTGGGGTAAAACTGTTTTTT
- TRBJ2-7 many TRBV5-1 CASSLTESYEQYF TGCGCCAGCAGCTTGACCGAGAGCTACGAGCAGTACTTC
TRBD1 TRBJ2-7 many TRBV4-2 CASSHWTGSSYEQYF TGTGCCAGCAGCCACTGGACAGGGAGCTCCTACGAGCAGTACTTC
TRBD1 TRBJ2-5 - TRBV29-1 CSVTGVSETQYF TGCAGCGTGACAGGGGTTTCAGAGACCCAGTACTTC
TRBD1 TRBJ2-4 few TRBV10-3 CAISSVGTGGFIQYF TGTGCCATCAGTTCCGTAGGGACAGGGGGCTTCATTCAGTACTTC
- TRBJ2-7 - TRBV4-2 CASSQFQQGTYEQYF TGTGCCAGCAGCCAATTTCAGCAGGGAACCTACGAGCAGTACTTC
- TRBJ2-5 few TRBV7-2 CASSLAIRGGETQYF TGTGCCAGCAGCTTAGCCATCAGGGGAGGAGAGACCCAGTACTTC
- TRBJ2-7 many TRBV7-2 CASSLAAGTYEQYF TGTGCCAGCAGCTTAGCCGCTGGAACCTACGAGCAGTACTTC
- TRBJ2-1 many TRBV5-1 CATRVGLEYNEQFF TGCGCCACCCGGGTCGGACTCGAATACAATGAGCAGTTCTTC
- TRBJ2-7 many TRBV20-1 CSARPLIPYEQYF TGCAGTGCTAGACCCTTAATCCCCTACGAGCAGTACTTC
TRBD2 TRBJ2-1 many TRBV29-1 CSVRTSGVNEQFF TGCAGCGTCCGGACTAGCGGGGTTAATGAGCAGTTCTTC
TRBD1 TRBJ2-7 - TRBV6-2/TRBV6-3 CASRRQGSATYEQYF TGTGCCAGCAGGCGACAGGGCAGCGCGACCTACGAGCAGTACTTC
- TRBJ2-7 many TRBV4-2 CASSQVTSMDEQYF TGTGCCAGCAGCCAAGTCACTTCCATGGACGAGCAGTACTTC
- TRBJ2-5 many TRBV7-9 CASSWDNQQETQYF TGTGCCAGCAGCTGGGACAACCAACAAGAGACCCAGTACTTC
TRBD2 TRBJ2-7 many TRBV7-2 CASSFTSGYEQYF TGTGCCAGCAGCTTTACTAGCGGCTACGAGCAGTACTTC
- TRBJ2-6 few TRBV7-9 CASSPRGRFSGANVLTF TGTGCCAGCAGCCCCAGAGGGCGGTTCTCTGGGGCCAACGTCCTGACTTTC
- TRBJ2-1 many TRBV4-3 CASSQTRENEQFF TGCGCCAGCAGCCAAACGAGGGAGAATGAGCAGTTCTTC
- TRBJ2-6 - TRBV7-9 CASSPPDLGANVLTF TGTGCCAGCAGTCCGCCCGACCTGGGGGCCAACGTCCTGACTTTC
TRBD2 TRBJ2-3 many TRBV5-1 CATQTSGTSTDTQYF TGCGCCACCCAGACTAGCGGAACTAGCACAGATACGCAGTATTTT
- TRBJ2-5 few TRBV28 CASSSPGGIQETQYF TGTGCCAGCAGTTCCCCCGGGGGTATCCAAGAGACCCAGTACTTC
- TRBJ1-2 - TRBV7-9 CASTQGKGGYTF TGTGCCAGCACCCAAGGGAAAGGCGGCTACACCTTC
TRBD2 TRBJ2-7 many TRBV20-1 CSAREGASGGYEQYF TGCAGTGCTAGAGAGGGAGCTAGCGGGGGCTACGAGCAGTACTTC
- TRBJ2-1 many TRBV7-9 CASSLDWVPLEFF TGTGCCAGCAGCTTAGATTGGGTCCCCCTAGAGTTCTTC
- TRBJ1-2 - TRBV12-3/TRBV12-4 CASSFGGLAGYTF TGTGCCAGCAGTTTCGGGGGGTTAGCTGGCTACACCTTC
TRBD1 TRBJ2-7 many TRBV10-3 CAISRNRGLYEQYF TGTGCCATCAGTCGGAACAGGGGGCTCTACGAGCAGTACTTC
TRBD1 TRBJ1-2 many TRBV4-2 CASSQLGDRTTVTYGYTF TGTGCCAGCAGCCAGCTGGGGGACAGGACTACCGTGACCTATGGCTACACCTTC
TRBD2 TRBJ2-5 many TRBV5-1 CASSLLSGRAGETQYF TGCGCCAGCAGCTTGCTTAGCGGGAGAGCCGGAGAGACCCAGTACTTC
- TRBJ1-6 many TRBV4-2 CASSKGFEDSLPLHF TGTGCCAGCAGCAAGGGGTTTGAGGACTCTCTCCCCCTCCACTTT
- TRBJ1-6 many TRBV5-1 CASSLAAGNSPLHF TGCGCCAGCAGCTTGGCCGCTGGGAATTCACCCCTCCACTTT
- TRBJ2-4 many TRBV7-2 CASSPRNAKNIQYF TGTGCCAGCAGCCCCAGAAATGCCAAAAACATTCAGTACTTC
- TRBJ2-7 many TRBV5-6 CASSVDTWDEQYF TGTGCCAGCAGCGTGGACACCTGGGACGAGCAGTACTTC
TRBD1 TRBJ1-5 many TRBV20-1 CSATGVFNQPQHF TGCAGTGCAACAGGGGTGTTCAATCAGCCCCAGCATTTT
TRBD2 TRBJ2-1 many TRBV20-1 CSARHIEREGSSYNEQFF TGCAGTGCTAGACATATTGAGCGGGAGGGGTCCTCCTACAATGAGCAGTTCTTC
TRBD2 TRBJ2-5 many TRBV7-8 CASSLRLAGDQETQYF TGTGCCAGCAGCCTCCGACTAGCGGGAGACCAAGAGACCCAGTACTTC
- TRBJ1-1 many TRBV9 CASSIGDGGPNTEAFF TGTGCCAGCAGCATAGGGGACGGTGGTCCGAACACTGAAGCTTTCTTT
TRBD2 TRBJ2-1 many TRBV7-2 CASSFGGSSYNEQFF TGTGCCAGCAGCTTCGGCGGGAGCTCCTACAATGAGCAGTTCTTC
- TRBJ1-2 - TRBV6-1 CASSEDPGYTF TGTGCCAGCAGTGAAGACCCTGGCTACACCTTC
TRBD2 TRBJ2-1 many TRBV20-1 CSARRLAGGPVYNEQFF TGCAGTGCACGGAGACTAGCGGGGGGGCCGGTATACAATGAGCAGTTCTTC
TRBD2 TRBJ2-1 - TRBV11-3 CASSHGTSGTLNEQFF TGTGCCAGCAGCCATGGGACTAGCGGGACTCTCAATGAGCAGTTCTTC
TRBD2 TRBJ2-3 few TRBV5-5 CASSGGGWDTQYF TGTGCCAGCAGTGGCGGGGGTTGGGATACGCAGTATTTT
- TRBJ2-6 many TRBV6-1 CASRLLGSGANVLTF TGTGCCAGCAGGCTATTGGGCTCCGGGGCCAACGTCCTGACTTTC
TRBD2 TRBJ2-2 many TRBV20-1 CSANAGGDTGELFF TGCAGTGCTAATGCGGGGGGAGACACCGGGGAGCTGTTTTTT
- TRBJ2-1 many TRBV5-1 CASSFRTDLYNEQFF TGCGCCAGCAGCTTCCGGACAGATCTCTACAATGAGCAGTTCTTC
- TRBJ2-7 - TRBV6-2/TRBV6-3 CASKKYGTEDYEQYF TGTGCCAGCAAGAAATACGGGACGGAGGACTACGAGCAGTACTTC
TRBD1 TRBJ2-5 many TRBV28 CASSAGTAQETQYF TGTGCCAGCAGCGCCGGGACAGCCCAAGAGACCCAGTACTTC
TRBD1 TRBJ2-7 few TRBV25-1 CASSELGTVSEQYF TGTGCCAGCAGTGAGTTAGGGACAGTCAGCGAGCAGTACTTC
- TRBJ1-2 many TRBV29-1 CSVAASYLNYGYTF TGCAGCGTCGCGGCCTCGTACCTGAACTATGGCTACACCTTC
TRBD2 TRBJ2-7 - TRBV28 CAHTGVAGLYEQYF TGTGCCCACACCGGGGTAGCGGGGCTCTACGAGCAGTACTTC